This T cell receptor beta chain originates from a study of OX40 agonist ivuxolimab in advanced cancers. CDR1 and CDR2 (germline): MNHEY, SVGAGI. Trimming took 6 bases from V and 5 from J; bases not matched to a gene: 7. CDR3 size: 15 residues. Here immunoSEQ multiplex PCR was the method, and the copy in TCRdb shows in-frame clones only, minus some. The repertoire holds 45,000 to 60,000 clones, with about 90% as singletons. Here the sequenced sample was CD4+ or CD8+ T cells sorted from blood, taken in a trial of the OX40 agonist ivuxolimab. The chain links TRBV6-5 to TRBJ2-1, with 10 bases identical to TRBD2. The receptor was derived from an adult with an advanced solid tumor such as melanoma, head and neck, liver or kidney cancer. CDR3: CASRKASGRDNEQFF. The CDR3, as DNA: TGTGCCAGCAGGAAGGCTAGCGGGAGAGACAATGAGCAGTTCTTC.